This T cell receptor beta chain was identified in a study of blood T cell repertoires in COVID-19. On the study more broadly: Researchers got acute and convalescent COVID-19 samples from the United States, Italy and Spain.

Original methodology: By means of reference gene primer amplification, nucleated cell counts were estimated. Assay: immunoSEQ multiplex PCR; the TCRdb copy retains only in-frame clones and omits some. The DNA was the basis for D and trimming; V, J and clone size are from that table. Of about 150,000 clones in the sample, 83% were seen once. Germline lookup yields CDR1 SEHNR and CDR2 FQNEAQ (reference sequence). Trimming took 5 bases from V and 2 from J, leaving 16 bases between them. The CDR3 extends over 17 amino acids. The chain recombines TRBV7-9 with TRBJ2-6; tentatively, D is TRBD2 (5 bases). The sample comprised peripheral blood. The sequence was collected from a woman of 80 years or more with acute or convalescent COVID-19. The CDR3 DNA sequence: TGTGCCAGCAGCCTAACCGTCGGGGTGACTGGGGCCAACGTCCTGACTTTC. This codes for CASSLTVGVTGANVLTF.